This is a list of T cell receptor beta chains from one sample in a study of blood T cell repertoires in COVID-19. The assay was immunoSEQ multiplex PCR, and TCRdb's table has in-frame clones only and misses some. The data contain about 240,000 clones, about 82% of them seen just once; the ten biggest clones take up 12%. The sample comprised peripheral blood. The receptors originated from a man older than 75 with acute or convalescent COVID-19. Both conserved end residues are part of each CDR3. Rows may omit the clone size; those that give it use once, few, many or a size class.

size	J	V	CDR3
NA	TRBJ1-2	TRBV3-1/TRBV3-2	CASSSRDRLNYGYTF
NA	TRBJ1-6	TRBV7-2	CASSPGPGQINSPLHF
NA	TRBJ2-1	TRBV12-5	CASGLVLAGGYNEQFF
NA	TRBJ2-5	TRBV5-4	CASSFWDRAQETQYF
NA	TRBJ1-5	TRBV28	CASSLMRRNSNQPQHF
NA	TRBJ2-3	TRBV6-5	CASSSGLALPTDTQYF
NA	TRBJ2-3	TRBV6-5	CASSYLQSSSTDTQYF
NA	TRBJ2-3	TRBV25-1	CASSANLWGQGSDTQYF
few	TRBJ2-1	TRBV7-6	CASSLGAGGPGSYNEQFF
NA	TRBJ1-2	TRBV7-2	CASSPRQGPGNGYTF
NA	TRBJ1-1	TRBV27	CASSPYRGTEAFF
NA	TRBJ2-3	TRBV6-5	CASGLGTDTQYF
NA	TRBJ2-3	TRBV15	CATSTGWQGTDTQYF
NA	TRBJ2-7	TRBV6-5	CASSPGTGLYEQYF
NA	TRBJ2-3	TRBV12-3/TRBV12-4	CASSLSGDTQYF
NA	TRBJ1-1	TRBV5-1	CASSRTGVGTEAFF
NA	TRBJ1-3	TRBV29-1	CSVGTGSGGNTIYF
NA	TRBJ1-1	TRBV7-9	CASSSRGPVTEAFF
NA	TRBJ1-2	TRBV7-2	CASSGQGVSYGYTF
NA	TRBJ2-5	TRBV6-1	CASSETGGQETQYF
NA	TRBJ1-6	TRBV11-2	CASSLEVGGAPGSPLHF
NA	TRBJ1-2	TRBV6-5	CASSPDRNNYGYTF
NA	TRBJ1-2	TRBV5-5	CASSLRPRGIEGYTF
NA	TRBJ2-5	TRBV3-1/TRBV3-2	CASDRGGPPEETQYF
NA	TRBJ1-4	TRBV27	CASSSRTGVRATNEKLFF
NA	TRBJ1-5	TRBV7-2	CASSLGYAGQGPQHF
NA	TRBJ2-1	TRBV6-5	CASSKGYEQFF
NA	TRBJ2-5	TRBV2	CASIPGTQETQYF
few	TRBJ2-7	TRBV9	CASSPRTGSYEQYF
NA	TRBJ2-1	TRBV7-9	CASSLSRGHGVRVFDEQFF
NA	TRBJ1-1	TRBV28	CATTQGTTEAFF
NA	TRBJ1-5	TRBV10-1	CASSAQGNQPQHF
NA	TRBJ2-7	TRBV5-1	CASSLTAEGYEQYF